This T cell receptor beta chain derives from a study of cytomegalovirus exposure and HLA in healthy donors. Study outcomes and limitations: Accurate prediction of most subjects' HLA-A and HLA-B alleles from TCR beta sequences was reported.

The CDR3 extends over 15 amino acids. V was clipped by 1 base and J by 4 bases, with 11 bases between them. The germline gives CDR1 SGHTA, CDR2 FQGNSA. It was with 60 Vbeta and 13 Jbeta primers that the PCR ran. Produced via immunoSEQ multiplex PCR; TCRdb's table is partial and in-frame only. The repertoire includes around 160,000 clones, around 68% of them detected once, and 2.5% to 3% sits in the top ten. Concerning this clone itself: Antigen specificity is unknown.

This chain joins TRBV7-2 and TRBJ2-1; tentatively, D is TRBD2 (5 bases). The origin of this receptor is a woman aged 40 to 50 in good health and CMV-seropositive. Sequencing was carried out using PBMCs. Here the CDR3 DNA reads TGTGCCAGCAGCTTAGAGTCTCGGACTTACAATGAGCAGTTCTTC. It yields the protein CASSLESRTYNEQFF.